This TCR beta chain was captured in a study of early T cells in non-severe SARS-CoV-2 infection. Whole-study results and caveats: Using VDJdb, the matching emphasized anti-spike CD8 responses while missing private and CD4 specificities.

Attachment of unique molecular identifiers to individual cDNA molecules was performed. TCRdb independently ran MiXCR on the 5' RACE reads; one entry per CDR3 protein. Here the sample spans over 30,000 distinct CDR3 sequences, around 6% being singletons. Germline CDR1 WSHSY, CDR2 SAAADI. The CDR3 contains 13 residues. V was shortened by 1 base and J by 8 bases, with 11 bases between the two germline ends. This clonotype was counted many times. The antigen is unknown. The V and J genes are TRBV10-2 and TRBJ1-1, with D possibly being TRBD1 (5 bases). The sequenced sample consisted of whole blood. The TCR was taken from an adult who was a healthcare worker with PCR-confirmed SARS-CoV-2 infection or an uninfected control (not recorded which). As DNA, the CDR3 is TGCGCCAGCAGTGAGTGGACAAAAGGCGAAGCTTTCTTT. It codes for CASSEWTKGEAFF.